These 26 T cell receptor beta chains were all obtained from the same sample, sequenced in a study of blood T cell repertoires in COVID-19. Measured with immunoSEQ multiplex PCR; TCRdb has only the in-frame clones, and not every one. The sample consists of over 100,000 clones, around 89% of them appearing once. Source material: peripheral blood. The receptors come from a human donor in a cohort sampled during active COVID-19.

The V gene is TRBV2, the J gene TRBJ2-1; a possible D gene is TRBD2 (5 bases). The germline V gene has CDR1 SNHLY and CDR2 FYNNEI. This CDR3 has 15 amino acids. V lost 6 bases to trimming and J lost 1 base, with 13 bases between them. CDR3 protein: CASSWTYLSYNEQFF. The CDR3 region has the DNA TGTGCCAGCAGCTGGACTTACCTTTCCTACAATGAGCAGTTCTTC.

The chain links TRBV3-1 (or the pseudogene TRBV3-2) to TRBJ1-2; 11 nucleotides agree with TRBD1. The CDR3 covers 17 residues. Germline CDR1 LGHDT, CDR2 YNNKEL (reference sequence). V lost 4 bases and J lost 0; bases outside the gene matches: 7. CDR3 nucleotides: TGTGCCAGCAGCCGACGGACAGGGGGCCTGTCTAACTATGGCTACACCTTC. Its protein product is CASSRRTGGLSNYGYTF.

Written as DNA, the CDR3 is TGTGCCAGCAACGAGGCTGGTCCGCAGTATTTT. Its protein product is CASNEAGPQYF. The chain carries TRBV6-5 and TRBJ2-3; D unresolved. From germline, CDR1 is MNHEY and CDR2 SVGAGI. Trimming stripped 7 bases from V and 10 bases from J, with 12 bases between. The CDR3 is 11 residues long.

V gene TRBV5-1 combines with J gene TRBJ2-1; 12 nucleotides agree with TRBD2. V lost 4 bases, J lost 8 bases, and 4 bases stayed unmatched. The CDR3 runs 14 residues. Per germline, CDR1 SGHRS and CDR2 YFSETQ. This chain's CDR3 is CASSDGLAGYEQFF. The CDR3 DNA reads as TGCGCCAGCAGCGACGGACTAGCGGGGTATGAGCAGTTCTTC.

This clone was seen more than once but under ten times. The rearrangement uses TRBV2 and TRBJ2-7; D is unresolved. The germline gives CDR1 SNHLY, CDR2 FYNNEI. This CDR3 is built from 13 residues. Trimming shortened V by 4 bases and J by 6 bases, and 13 bases separated the two germline ends. This chain's CDR3 is CASSGAIGREQYF. The CDR3, as DNA: TGTGCCAGCAGTGGGGCCATTGGCCGCGAGCAGTACTTC.

CDR3 in DNA: TGTGCCAGCAGCGCTCCGGGGGGGCAGACCTATGGCTACACCTTC. This encodes CASSAPGGQTYGYTF. V and J are TRBV7-9 and TRBJ1-2; D might be TRBD1 (6 bases). The V end lost 5 bases, the J end lost 4 bases, and 17 bases lay between the germline ends. This CDR3 is built from 15 residues. Germline V gene sequence: CDR1 SEHNR, CDR2 FQNEAQ (reference sequence).

The J gene is TRBJ2-3, the V gene TRBV3-1 (or the pseudogene TRBV3-2), with D perhaps TRBD2 (6 bases). The CDR3 is 18 amino acids. In germline, CDR1 is LGHDT, CDR2 YNNKEL (reference sequence). Trimming took 4 bases from V and 2 from J, leaving 22 bases between them. CDR3 sequence reads: CASSPRTGGAVPTDTQYF. The CDR3, as DNA: TGTGCCAGCAGCCCCAGGACCGGAGGGGCGGTTCCCACAGATACGCAGTATTTT.

The rearrangement uses TRBV15 and TRBJ2-1; 10 bases line up with TRBD2. Germline V gene data show CDR1 as LNHNV and CDR2 as YYDKDF (reference sequence). The CDR3 length is 17 residues. J lost 0 bases, V lost 0 bases, and 2 bases had no gene match. The CDR3 reads CATSRDASGSSYNEQFF. The CDR3 nucleotides are TGTGCCACCAGCAGAGATGCTAGCGGGAGCTCCTACAATGAGCAGTTCTTC. Together with reference TRBV15 and TRBJ2-1, the CDR3 gives the full variable domain: DAMVIQNPRYQVTQFGKPVTLSCSQTLNHNVMYWYQQKSSQAPKLLFHYYDKDFNNEADTPDNFQSRRPNTSFCFLDIRSPGLGDTAMYLCATSRDASGSSYNEQFFGPGTRLTVL.

The rearrangement joins TRBV9 to TRBJ2-4, with TRBD1 as a possible D gene (7 bases). This CDR3 is built from 14 residues. V was clipped by 1 base and J by 8 bases, with 13 bases between them. Germline V gene data show CDR1 as SGDLS and CDR2 as YYNGEE. The CDR3 DNA is TGTGCCAGCAGCGTACGTCAGGGGGAGGACATTCAGTACTTC. It encodes CASSVRQGEDIQYF.

The genes are TRBV19 and TRBJ1-2, with TRBD1 as a possible D gene (5 bases). The V and J ends lost 1 base and 5 bases respectively, with 14 bases between them. CDR1 is LNHDA, CDR2 SQIVND, per germline (reference sequence). CDR3 length equals 15 residues. CDR3 residues: CASSIVASGQYGYTF. CDR3 DNA: TGTGCCAGTAGTATAGTAGCCAGTGGACAATATGGCTACACCTTC.

The V call is TRBV7-9, the J call TRBJ2-3; 8 nucleotides align to TRBD1. CDR1 SEHNR and CDR2 FQNEAQ come from the germline V gene (reference sequence). The CDR3 spans 15 residues. The V and J ends lost 3 bases and 3 bases, in that order; junction bases with no gene match: 5. CDR3 residues: CASSFRQGTTDTQYF. CDR3 sequence (DNA): TGTGCCAGCAGCTTCCGACAGGGGACGACAGATACGCAGTATTTT.

V gene TRBV7-9 combines with J gene TRBJ2-1; the match to TRBD1 covers 8 bases. Germline loops: CDR1 SEHNR, CDR2 FQNEAQ (reference sequence). This CDR3 spans 15 amino acids. The junction had 9 bases not matched to a gene; V was cut back by 6 bases and J by 5 bases. CDR3 protein: CASRPRDRLNNEQFF. The CDR3 DNA reads TGTGCCAGCAGGCCTCGGGACAGGCTTAACAATGAGCAGTTCTTC.

The rearrangement links TRBV14 to TRBJ1-1, with TRBD1 identical over 11 bases. The CDR3 has 21 amino acids. Germline values: CDR1 SGHDN, CDR2 FVKESK. J gave up 0 bases and V 4 bases, and 19 bases lay outside the gene matches. CDR3 DNA sequence: TGTGCCAGCAGCCTCACACCGGGACAGGGGGGTAAAAGAACAATGAACACTGAAGCTTTCTTT. This sequence encodes CASSLTPGQGGKRTMNTEAFF.

The chain employs TRBV7-9 and TRBJ1-5; possibly TRBD1 for D (6 bases). The CDR3 sequence is 18 residues long. The V end lost 1 base, the J end lost 0 bases, and 16 bases lay between the germline ends. Germline V gives CDR1 SEHNR, CDR2 FQNEAQ (reference sequence). Here the CDR3 DNA reads TGTGCCAGCAGCTTAGGGACAGAATATCCCTATAGCAATCAGCCCCAGCATTTT. Translating it yields CASSLGTEYPYSNQPQHF.

This chain uses TRBV3-1 (or the pseudogene TRBV3-2) with TRBJ1-3; 7 bases fit TRBD1. This CDR3 is 14 amino acids long. With 6 bases clipped from V and 6 bases from J, the junction kept 8 bases outside the gene matches. Per germline, CDR1 LGHDT and CDR2 YNNKEL (reference sequence). CDR3 DNA sequence: TGTGCCAGCAGGGAACAGGGGTACACAAACACCATATATTTT. Translating gives CASREQGYTNTIYF.

The V call is TRBV12-3 or TRBV12-4, the J call TRBJ2-3; D is unclear. V lost 3 bases and J lost 5, with 3 bases in between. CDR3 size: 11 residues. CDR3 amino acids: CASSFKDTQYF. CDR3 bases: TGTGCCAGCAGTTTCAAAGATACGCAGTATTTT.

As to this clone: Other DNA sequences within the sample encode an identical CDR3. The chain uses TRBV5-1 and TRBJ2-6; 9 bases match TRBD1. V was pared by 1 base and J by 4 bases, with 12 bases of the junction left unmatched. The CDR3 length is 19 residues. The germline V gene encodes CDR1 SGHRS and CDR2 YFSETQ. CDR3 sequence: CASSLLTGGAGAGANVLTF. In DNA, the CDR3 is TGCGCCAGCAGCTTGCTAACAGGGGGCGCCGGGGCGGGGGCCAACGTCCTGACTTTC. Based on the CDR3 plus reference TRBV5-1 and TRBJ2-6, the full variable domain is KAGVTQTPRYLIKTRGQQVTLSCSPISGHRSVSWYQQTPGQGLQFLFEYFSETQRNKGNFPGRFSGRQFSNSRSEMNVSTLELGDSALYLCASSLLTGGAGAGANVLTFGAGSRLTVL.

The genes are TRBV6-1 and TRBJ2-7, with 8 bases aligning to TRBD1. Germline lookup yields CDR1 MNHNS and CDR2 SASEGT. The J segment lost 3 bases and the V segment lost 0 bases, leaving 1 base of the junction unmatched. The CDR3 totals 14 residues. CDR3 sequence reads: CASSEADRDYEQYF. The CDR3 DNA reads as TGTGCCAGCAGTGAAGCGGACAGGGACTACGAGCAGTACTTC.

The chain uses TRBV2 and TRBJ2-5; TRBD2 might be the D (5 bases). Trimming took 8 bases from V and 3 from J, leaving 19 bases between them. CDR1 is SNHLY, CDR2 FYNNEI, per germline. This CDR3 has 15 amino acids. CDR3 in amino acids: CASGYHRESEETQYF. The CDR3 nucleotides read TGTGCCAGCGGATATCACCGGGAATCCGAAGAGACCCAGTACTTC.

The rearrangement uses TRBV2 and TRBJ1-4; TRBD1 might be the D (6 bases). V was cut by 6 bases and J by 7 bases, with 18 bases left in between. This CDR3 comprises 15 residues. Germline lookup yields CDR1 SNHLY and CDR2 FYNNEI. The CDR3 loop reads CASRYIGQLSEKLFF. The CDR3 region has the DNA TGTGCCAGCAGATATATAGGACAGTTGAGTGAAAAACTGTTTTTT. The whole variable domain, remainder taken from reference TRBV2 and TRBJ1-4, is EPEVTQTPSHQVTQMGQEVILRCVPISNHLYFYWYRQILGQKVEFLVSFYNNEISEKSEIFDDQFSVERPDGSNFTLKIRSTKLEDSAMYFCASRYIGQLSEKLFFGSGTQLSVL.

The rearrangement uses TRBV7-2 and TRBJ2-1; 7 bases line up with TRBD2. CDR1 SGHTA and CDR2 FQGNSA come from the germline V gene. Trimming at V came to 6 bases and at J to 7 bases, leaving 12 bases not matched to a gene. This CDR3 comprises 15 residues. The CDR3 sequence: CASRASGNLANEQFF. The CDR3 region has the DNA TGTGCCAGCAGAGCTAGCGGAAACCTGGCAAATGAGCAGTTCTTC.

V gene TRBV7-2 combines with J gene TRBJ1-5, with 8 bases aligning to TRBD1. V gave up 9 bases and J gave up 1 base; unmatched junction bases: 14. This CDR3 is built from 17 residues. Germline V lookup: CDR1 SGHTA, CDR2 FQGNSA. This CDR3 reads CARGIGRGRWSNQPQHF. CDR3 in DNA: TGTGCCAGGGGTATTGGCAGGGGGCGTTGGAGCAATCAGCCCCAGCATTTT.

This chain connects TRBV5-1 to TRBJ1-2; D perhaps matches TRBD1 (6 bases). The V and J ends lost 4 bases and 6 bases respectively, with 13 bases between them. Germline values: CDR1 SGHRS, CDR2 YFSETQ. This CDR3 spans 13 amino acids. The chain's CDR3 is CASSLTNRDGYTF. CDR3 in DNA: TGCGCCAGCAGCCTTACCAACAGGGATGGCTACACCTTC.

V and J are TRBV5-3 and TRBJ2-6; D is unresolved. TRBV5-3 is labeled an ORF, and its function is uncertain. The CDR3 consists of 15 residues. V was pared by 0 bases and J by 0 bases, with 4 bases between. In DNA, the CDR3 is TGTGCCAGAAGCTTGGGTCTCTCTGGGGCCAACGTCCTGACTTTC. Amino acid sequence: CARSLGLSGANVLTF.

V is TRBV27 and J is TRBJ2-3; D uncertain. CDR1 is MNHEY, CDR2 SMNVEV, per germline (reference sequence). The CDR3 runs to 12 residues. V was clipped by 5 bases and J by 8 bases, with 11 bases between them. In DNA, the CDR3 is TGTGCCAGCAGTCCCACCTCGGGTACGCAGTATTTT. Amino acid sequence: CASSPTSGTQYF.

The table lists this clone with a few counts. The V call is TRBV7-2, the J call TRBJ2-5; D is perhaps TRBD1 (5 bases). The CDR3 length is 14 residues. Trimming took 2 bases from V and 6 from J, leaving 13 bases between them. CDR1 and CDR2 (germline): SGHTA, FQGNSA. CDR3 residues: CASSLRGQYQTQYF. Written as DNA, the CDR3 is TGTGCCAGCAGCTTAAGGGGTCAGTACCAGACCCAGTACTTC. Full variable domain (rest looked up from reference TRBV7-2 and TRBJ2-5): GAGVSQSPSNKVTEKGKDVELRCDPISGHTALYWYRQSLGQGLEFLIYFQGNSAPDKSGLPSDRFSAERTGGSVSTLTIQRTQQEDSAVYLCASSLRGQYQTQYFGPGTRLLVL.